This TCR beta chain was captured by sequencing in a study of cytomegalovirus exposure and HLA in healthy donors. The length of the CDR3 is 15 residues. V was trimmed by 2 bases and J by 1 base, leaving 9 bases between them. Germline CDR1 and CDR2: WSHSY and SAAADI. Findings and limits, study-wide: Relative to the roughly 690-donor mean, N-insertions were reportedly fewer in an Asian-associated ancestry cluster in a later analysis. The authors assumed roughly uniform sequencing depth across donors for presence/absence analyses. HLA restriction was apparent for most CMV-associated TCR beta chains in a later analysis. Reports showed the classifier diagnosing cytomegalovirus status with high specificity and sensitivity.

PCR employed 60 Vbeta and 13 Jbeta primers. Sequencing used immunoSEQ multiplex PCR; TCRdb keeps in-frame clones, though not all of them. The data contain 150,000 to 200,000 clones, approximately 77% of them singletons. Notes on this clone: Its antigen remains unidentified.

The rearrangement joins TRBV10-2 to TRBJ1-5, with TRBD1 as a possible D gene (5 bases). The material sequenced was PBMCs. This sequence originates from a male donor in good health and CMV-seropositive. The CDR3 loop is CASSEVGESNQPQHF. The DNA for the CDR3 is TGCGCCAGCAGTGAGGTAGGGGAAAGCAATCAGCCCCAGCATTTT.